A selection of T cell receptor beta chains follows, all from one sample in a study of T cells after posttransplantation cyclophosphamide. Generated by immunoSEQ multiplex PCR, the TCRdb table keeps only in-frame clones and is missing some. This sample has 17,000 or so clones and no singletons, with about 0.51% in the ten largest. This sample comprised PBMCs, obtained after allogeneic stem cell transplant with posttransplant cyclophosphamide. Receptors were obtained from a female patient aged 25-39 years who received an allogeneic stem cell transplant from a related donor, was CMV-positive, and had no GVHD. T cells may partly derive from the graft donor. Each CDR3 is given with its conserved first and last residue. A D gene is named only where the DNA matches it firmly.

V: TRBV4-1
D: TRBD2
CDR3: CASSGGLAGGMGKNIQYF

V: TRBV23-1
D: TRBD1
CDR3: CASGQGAEDTQYF

V: TRBV4-3
D: TRBD1
CDR3: CASSRDRGYGYTF

V: TRBV7-9
D: -
CDR3: CASSFRGDIYEQYF

V: TRBV19
D: TRBD1
CDR3: CATFHRVQGVYGYTF

V: TRBV7-8
D: -
CDR3: CASSVGQAHGYTF

V: TRBV27
D: TRBD2
CDR3: CASSLYGGRLFDEQFF

V: TRBV13
D: TRBD1
CDR3: CASSQEDRGDYEQYF

V: TRBV6-1
D: -
CDR3: CASSEAHGGGYGYTF

V: TRBV2
D: -
CDR3: CASKIRQSSGANVLTF

V: TRBV7-2
D: TRBD1
CDR3: CASSLVGTGVNEQYF

V: TRBV28
D: -
CDR3: CASSARQGQQQYF

V: TRBV6-1
D: TRBD1
CDR3: CASSEASQGVQYF

V: TRBV15
D: -
CDR3: CATSSPFGGAFF

V: TRBV6-6
D: -
CDR3: CASSYSGPQHF

V: TRBV11-2
D: TRBD1
CDR3: CASSSLNKDRGTGELFF

V: TRBV6-5
D: -
CDR3: CASSYAGIATSEQFF

V: TRBV7-2
D: -
CDR3: CASSSGVNSYEQYF

V: TRBV7-8
D: -
CDR3: CASSSTLRGTGELFF

V: TRBV4-2
D: TRBD2
CDR3: CASSQDPTGGRFGETQYF

V: TRBV2
D: -
CDR3: CATLGQFGQPQHF

V: TRBV6-1
D: -
CDR3: CASSEAPGLSGYTF

V: TRBV4-2
D: TRBD1
CDR3: CASSQSGQGDTEAFF

V: TRBV6-6
D: TRBD1
CDR3: CASRQPGGQGANEQYF

V: TRBV28
D: -
CDR3: CASSLRQALSGANVLTF

V: TRBV5-4
D: -
CDR3: CASSLTGTEAFF

V: TRBV2
D: -
CDR3: CASTLGHSNQPQHF

V: TRBV19
D: -
CDR3: CASRYSGAGFGETQYF

V: TRBV16
D: -
CDR3: CASSHRRQSIYEQYF